One sample yielded the 29 T cell receptor beta chains listed below, sequenced in a study of T cell responses to AZD1222 COVID-19 vaccine. Libraries were prepared by immunoSEQ multiplex PCR; TCRdb keeps only in-frame clonotypes and omits some of them. The sample lists tens of thousands of clones, about 82% occurring once. The specimen comprised peripheral blood, sampled 28 days after the second AZD1222 dose. These receptors were taken from an adult who received the AZD1222 COVID-19 vaccine.

This sequence joins TRBV19 and TRBJ1-6; 8 bases are shared with TRBD1. Germline trimming cut 3 bases from V and 8 bases from J; bases unmatched to any gene: 9. In germline, CDR1 is LNHDA, CDR2 SQIVND (reference sequence). The CDR3 is made up of 16 amino acids. CDR3 residues: CASSISRTGSDSPLHF. CDR3 nucleotides: TGTGCCAGTAGTATTTCGCGGACAGGGAGCGATTCACCCCTCCACTTT.

This chain joins TRBV19 and TRBJ2-1, with TRBD2 matching over 16 bases. J gave up 15 bases and V 6 bases, and 5 bases lay outside the gene matches. The CDR3 is 13 amino acids. The germline CDR1 and CDR2 sequences are LNHDA and SQIVND (reference sequence). The CDR3 nucleotides read TGTGCCAGTAGCGGGACTAGCGGGAGGGACCGGTTCTTC. It specifies CASSGTSGRDRFF.

This clone came up once. This rearrangement joins TRBV25-1 to TRBJ1-5; TRBD1 might be the D (5 bases). The V and J ends lost 4 bases and 9 bases respectively, with 10 bases between them. This CDR3 comprises 12 residues. Germline V gene sequence: CDR1 MGHDK, CDR2 SYGVNS. The CDR3 nucleotides are TGTGCCAGCAGTGGGCGGGGACGGCCCCAGCATTTT. It codes for CASSGRGRPQHF. Based on the CDR3 plus reference TRBV25-1 and TRBJ1-5, the full variable domain is EADIYQTPRYLVIGTGKKITLECSQTMGHDKMYWYQQDPGMELHLIHYSYGVNSTEKGDLSSESTVSRIRTEHFPLTLESARPSHTSQYLCASSGRGRPQHFGDGTRLSIL.

The chain joins TRBV5-6 to TRBJ2-7, with 8 positions matching TRBD1. Germline V lookup: CDR1 SGHDT, CDR2 YYEEEE. V trimming: 4 bases; J trimming: 7 bases; junction bases outside the gene matches: 10. The CDR3 is 14 amino acids. CDR3 residues: CASSRSGGAGEQYF. The CDR3 DNA reads TGTGCCAGCAGCCGCTCAGGGGGCGCGGGAGAGCAGTACTTC.

The chain combines TRBV19 with TRBJ1-1; D unclear. The CDR3 loop spans 14 amino acids. CDR1 is LNHDA, CDR2 SQIVND, per germline (reference sequence). Trimming shortened V by 5 bases and J by 8 bases, and 18 bases separated the two germline ends. CDR3 DNA sequence: TGTGCCAGTAGTTCGGGCCGGATCTCCGTAGAAGCTTTCTTT. Translating gives CASSSGRISVEAFF.

The chain is built from TRBV3-1 (or the pseudogene TRBV3-2) and TRBJ1-2; D gene uncertain. The ends were cut back, 0 bases at V and 11 bases at J, with 7 bases in the middle. Germline values: CDR1 LGHDT, CDR2 YNNKEL (reference sequence). This CDR3 has 11 residues. The CDR3 sequence is CASSQDWQYTF. The DNA of the CDR3 is TGTGCCAGCAGCCAAGATTGGCAGTACACCTTC.

The chain uses TRBV10-2 and TRBJ1-2; 8 nucleotides match TRBD1. The germline V gene encodes CDR1 WSHSY and CDR2 SAAADI. The V gene end was trimmed by 6 bases and the J gene end by 1 base; junction bases not matched to a gene: 4. The CDR3 spans 14 residues. CDR3 amino acids: CASRGQGINYGYTF. CDR3 nucleotide sequence: TGCGCCAGCAGAGGACAGGGAATTAACTATGGCTACACCTTC.

This chain links TRBV19 with TRBJ2-3; D uncertain. The CDR3 is 12 amino acids. V was trimmed by 7 bases and J by 6 bases, leaving 11 bases between them. Germline assignment: CDR1 LNHDA and CDR2 SQIVND (reference sequence). The CDR3 DNA sequence: TGTGCCAGTACGAGTGCCGGGGATACGCAGTATTTT. It codes for CASTSAGDTQYF. Full variable domain (remainder filled in from reference TRBV19 and TRBJ2-3): DGGITQSPKYLFRKEGQNVTLSCEQNLNHDAMYWYRQDPGQGLRLIYYSQIVNDFQKGDIAEGYSVSREKKESFPLTVTSAQKNPTAFYLCASTSAGDTQYFGPGTRLTVL.

V usage is TRBV25-1 and J usage is TRBJ1-1, with 12 bases identical to TRBD1. The CDR3 length is 17 residues. V shed 0 bases and J 5 bases; nucleotides not matched to a gene: 7. From germline, CDR1 is MGHDK and CDR2 SYGVNS. This CDR3 reads CASSEYGGTGGGTEAFF. CDR3 DNA: TGTGCCAGCAGTGAATATGGGGGGACAGGGGGCGGAACTGAAGCTTTCTTT.

This chain joins TRBV11-2 and TRBJ2-1; D may be TRBD2 (5 bases). V gave up 0 bases and J gave up 15 bases, with 18 bases separating them. The CDR3 runs to 14 residues. CDR1 and CDR2 (germline): SGHAT, FQNNGV. CDR3 amino acids: CASSLEVGGRNRFF. The CDR3, as DNA: TGTGCCAGCAGCTTAGAGGTCGGTGGGAGAAATCGGTTCTTC. Filled out from reference TRBV11-2 and TRBJ2-1, the complete variable domain reads EAGVAQSPRYKIIEKRQSVAFWCNPISGHATLYWYQQILGQGPKLLIQFQNNGVVDDSQLPKDRFSAERLKGVDSTLKIQPAKLEDSAVYLCASSLEVGGRNRFFGPGTRLTVL.

The rearrangement joins TRBV7-2 to TRBJ1-5; a weak D match, TRBD1 (5 bases). The CDR3 runs to 17 residues. From germline, CDR1 is SGHTA and CDR2 FQGNSA. Trimming pared 1 base from V and 2 bases from J, leaving 15 bases between. The CDR3 DNA reads TGTGCCAGCAGCTTAGAGGGGACGTACCCCGGCAATCAGCCCCAGCATTTT. Encoded protein: CASSLEGTYPGNQPQHF.

The rearrangement joins TRBV7-2 to TRBJ2-7, with D uncertain. Trimming stripped 4 bases from V and 0 bases from J, with 13 bases between. This CDR3 is 15 amino acids long. Per germline, CDR1 SGHTA and CDR2 FQGNSA. The CDR3 DNA reads as TGTGCCAGCAGCTCCGACACTTCCCGCTCCTACGAGCAGTACTTC. This encodes CASSSDTSRSYEQYF.

The chain combines TRBV29-1 with TRBJ2-7; 7 bases match TRBD2. Germline values: CDR1 SQVTM, CDR2 ANQGSEA. This CDR3 comprises 14 residues. The V segment lost 3 bases and the J segment 3 bases; nucleotides outside the gene matches: 8. The CDR3 bases are TGCAGCGTTGATGATGGCGGGAGCGGCTACGAGCAGTACTTC. Protein: CSVDDGGSGYEQYF.

The chain is built from TRBV9 and TRBJ2-3, with a tentative D call TRBD2 (5 bases). The V end was cut by 2 bases, the J end by 11 bases, with 24 bases between. CDR1 is SGDLS and CDR2 is YYNGEE in the germline V gene. The CDR3 loop spans 16 amino acids. The CDR3 region has the DNA TGTGCCAGCAGCGTGGGAGTAGGTATTTCGCCCCCAGTGCAGTATTTT. This translates into CASSVGVGISPPVQYF.

The chain carries TRBV7-2 and TRBJ1-2; no clear D gene. CDR3 length: 14 amino acids. V dropped 8 bases and J dropped 1 base, with 14 bases sitting between them. Germline V CDR1 and CDR2: SGHTA, FQGNSA. CDR3: CASGSGEFNYGYTF. The CDR3 DNA follows: TGTGCCAGCGGATCGGGAGAATTTAACTATGGCTACACCTTC.

CDR3 DNA sequence: TGTGCCAGCTCACTTTTGGGGCCCCAAACTCAGTACTTC. Translation gives CASSLLGPQTQYF. This chain links TRBV18 with TRBJ2-4; weak D call: TRBD1 (5 bases). V lost 4 bases, J lost 12 bases, and 16 bases lay in between. This CDR3 region has 13 residues. Germline CDR1 and CDR2: KGHSH and LQKENI.

V is TRBV9 and J is TRBJ2-3; 7 bases are shared with TRBD2. This CDR3 is 14 amino acids long. The trim removed 6 bases at V and 2 bases at J, leaving 6 bases unmatched. Germline V gene sequence: CDR1 SGDLS, CDR2 YYNGEE. CDR3 loop: CASTPSGYTDTQYF. Written as DNA, the CDR3 is TGTGCCAGCACCCCTAGCGGATACACAGATACGCAGTATTTT.

The chain combines TRBV5-1 with TRBJ2-5, with 7 positions matching TRBD2. The CDR3 contains 14 residues. Germline loops: CDR1 SGHRS, CDR2 YFSETQ. V lost 3 bases, J lost 1 base, and 3 bases stayed unmatched. The CDR3 nucleotides read TGCGCCAGCAGCTGGGGGGAGGGCCAAGAGACCCAGTACTTC. It specifies CASSWGEGQETQYF.

V is TRBV2 and J is TRBJ1-6; D not resolved. CDR3 size: 13 residues. Germline loops: CDR1 SNHLY, CDR2 FYNNEI. V gave up 1 base and J gave up 6 bases, with 4 bases separating them. In DNA, the CDR3 is TGTGCCAGCAGTGAAGGAGGTAATTCACCCCTCCACTTT. It encodes CASSEGGNSPLHF.

J is TRBJ1-2 and V is TRBV28; D remains ambiguous. Germline lookup yields CDR1 MDHEN and CDR2 SYDVKM. The CDR3 has 13 residues. V lost 3 bases to trimming and J lost 4 bases, with 9 bases between them. Here the CDR3 DNA reads TGTGCCAGCAGTTTTGGAATCTCCTATGGCTACACCTTC. Protein: CASSFGISYGYTF.

The chain recombines TRBV5-8 with TRBJ1-4; 7 nucleotides match TRBD1. The CDR3 consists of 15 residues. Per germline, CDR1 SGHTS and CDR2 YDEGEE. The J segment lost 10 bases and the V segment lost 4 bases, leaving 13 bases of the junction unmatched. The CDR3 loop is CASSKGDSRLGKLFF. For the CDR3, the DNA is TGTGCCAGCAGCAAAGGGGACAGTCGTCTCGGAAAACTGTTTTTT.

Here the CDR3 DNA reads TGCGCCAGCAGCCAAGTTCCACAGACTAACTATGGCTACACCTTC. Protein: CASSQVPQTNYGYTF. This chain links TRBV4-1 with TRBJ1-2; D gene ambiguous. CDR3 size: 15 residues. Germline V lookup: CDR1 MGHRA, CDR2 YSYEKL. The ends were cut back, 1 base at V and 0 bases at J, with 9 bases in the middle.

The chain joins TRBV27 to TRBJ2-2; D remains ambiguous. Germline V lookup: CDR1 MNHEY, CDR2 SMNVEV (reference sequence). V lost 5 bases, J lost 7 bases, and 11 bases lay in between. The CDR3 spans 13 residues. For the CDR3, the DNA is TGTGCCAGCAGTCCCAGTTTTAGCGGGGAGCTGTTTTTT. Translating gives CASSPSFSGELFF.

The chain couples TRBV7-9 to TRBJ1-1; 7 bases map to TRBD1. Per germline, CDR1 SEHNR and CDR2 FQNEAQ (reference sequence). This CDR3 spans 14 amino acids. The ends lost 0 bases at V and 11 bases at J; junction bases unmatched: 9. The CDR3 DNA reads as TGTGCCAGCAGCTTAGCCGGGACAGCGCGCGAGGCTTTCTTT. Protein sequence: CASSLAGTAREAFF.

This rearrangement joins TRBV5-1 to TRBJ1-6; the match to TRBD1 covers 7 bases. The length of the CDR3 is 16 residues. Trimming took 0 bases from V and 6 from J; bases not matched to a gene: 6. CDR1 is SGHRS and CDR2 is YFSETQ in the germline V gene. CDR3 sequence reads: CASSLAVGQINSPLHF. The DNA for the CDR3 is TGCGCCAGCAGCTTGGCCGTGGGACAGATTAATTCACCCCTCCACTTT.

The CDR3 DNA reads as TGTGCCAGCAGCTTTGGAAGTGGGGGGGTGCTCGTCTCTGGAAACACCATATATTTT. It codes for CASSFGSGGVLVSGNTIYF. The rearrangement uses TRBV7-9 and TRBJ1-3; a possible D gene is TRBD1 (5 bases). The V end was cut by 3 bases, the J end by 0 bases, with 21 bases between. The CDR3 runs 19 residues. Germline CDR1 reads SEHNR; CDR2 reads FQNEAQ (reference sequence).

This chain uses TRBV21-1 with TRBJ2-7; TRBD2 is the table's D call and was not checked against the DNA. TRBV21-1 is tagged as a pseudogene. CDR3 length: 15 residues. The DNA of the CDR3 is TGTGCCAGCAGCAATAGGCCAGAGGGCCCCTACGAGCAGTACTTC. Translating it yields CASSNRPEGPYEQYF.

The rearrangement uses TRBV27 and TRBJ2-7, with 9 bases lining up with TRBD2. The CDR3 runs 14 residues. CDR1 and CDR2 (germline): MNHEY, SMNVEV (reference sequence). With 5 bases clipped from V and 4 bases from J, the junction kept 6 bases outside the gene matches. Written as DNA, the CDR3 is TGTGCCAGCAGTCCAGGAAGCGGGGGGTACGAGCAGTACTTC. Amino acid sequence: CASSPGSGGYEQYF.

The rearrangement links TRBV2 to TRBJ2-7; tentative D call: TRBD1 (6 bases). CDR1 and CDR2 from the germline V gene are SNHLY and FYNNEI. The V end was cut by 1 base, the J end by 1 base, with 8 bases between. The CDR3 loop spans 14 amino acids. CDR3 in DNA: TGTGCCAGCAGTGAAGGGACAGAATCCTACGAGCAGTACTTC. This gives the protein CASSEGTESYEQYF.